Given below is one T cell receptor (beta chain) in context. Germline trimming cut 3 bases from V and 10 bases from J; bases unmatched to any gene: 5. Germline assignment: CDR1 MDHEN and CDR2 SYDVKM. The CDR3 totals 12 residues. The data stem from a study of blood T cell repertoires in COVID-19. Across the whole study: COVID-19 samples, acute and convalescent, were from the United States, Italy and Spain.

The authors' processing: Amplification of reference gene primers provided the estimated nucleated cell counts. The repertoire was sequenced with immunoSEQ multiplex PCR; TCRdb's copy has only in-frame clones and lacks some. That table furnishes V, J and clone size, whereas the DNA furnished D and trimming. The repertoire consists of 150,000 to 200,000 clones, with approximately 79% occurring once and the leading ten covering around 19%. The sample taken for sequencing was peripheral blood. V usage is TRBV28 and J usage is TRBJ1-1, with 7 positions matching TRBD1. The clonotype originates from a woman older than 75 with acute or convalescent COVID-19. The CDR3 is CASSFDRVRAFF. DNA of the CDR3: TGTGCCAGCAGTTTCGACAGGGTGAGAGCTTTCTTT.